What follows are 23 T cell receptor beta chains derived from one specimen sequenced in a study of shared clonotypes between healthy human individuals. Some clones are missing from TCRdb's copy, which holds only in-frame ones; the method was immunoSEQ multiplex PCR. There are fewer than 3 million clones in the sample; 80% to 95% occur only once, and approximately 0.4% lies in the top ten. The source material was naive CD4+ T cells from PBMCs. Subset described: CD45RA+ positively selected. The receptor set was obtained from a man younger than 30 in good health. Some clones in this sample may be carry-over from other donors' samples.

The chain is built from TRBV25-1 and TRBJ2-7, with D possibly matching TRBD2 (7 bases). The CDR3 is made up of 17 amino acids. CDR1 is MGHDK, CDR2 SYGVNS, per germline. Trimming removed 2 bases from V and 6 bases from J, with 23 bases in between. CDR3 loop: CASSEGGAGGALSEQYF. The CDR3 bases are TGTGCCAGCAGTGAAGGGGGGGCCGGGGGCGCTCTATCCGAGCAGTACTTC.

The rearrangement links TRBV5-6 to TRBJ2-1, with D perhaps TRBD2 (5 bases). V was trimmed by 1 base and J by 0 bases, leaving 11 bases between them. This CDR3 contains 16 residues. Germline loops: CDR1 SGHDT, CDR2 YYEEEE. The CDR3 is CASSLQRKSSYNEQFF. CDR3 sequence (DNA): TGTGCCAGCAGCTTGCAGCGGAAGAGCTCCTACAATGAGCAGTTCTTC.

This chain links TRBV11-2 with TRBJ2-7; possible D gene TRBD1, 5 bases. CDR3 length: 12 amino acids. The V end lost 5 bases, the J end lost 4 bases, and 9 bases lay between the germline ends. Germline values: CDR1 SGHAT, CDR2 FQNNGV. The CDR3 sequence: CASSPSGYEQYF. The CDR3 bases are TGTGCCAGCAGCCCCTCAGGGTACGAGCAGTACTTC.

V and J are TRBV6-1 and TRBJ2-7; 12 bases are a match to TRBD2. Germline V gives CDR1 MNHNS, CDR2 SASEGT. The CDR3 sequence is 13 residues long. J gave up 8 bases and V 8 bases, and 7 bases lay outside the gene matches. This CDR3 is CASRPSGRGQQYF. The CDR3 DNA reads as TGTGCCAGCCGTCCTAGCGGGAGGGGTCAGCAGTACTTC.

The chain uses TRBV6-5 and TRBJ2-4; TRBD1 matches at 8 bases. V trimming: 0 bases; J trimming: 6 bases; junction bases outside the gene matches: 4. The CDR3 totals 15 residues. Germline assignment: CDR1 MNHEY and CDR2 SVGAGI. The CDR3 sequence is CASSYSQGAGNIQYF. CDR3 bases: TGTGCCAGCAGTTACTCCCAGGGGGCCGGAAACATTCAGTACTTC.

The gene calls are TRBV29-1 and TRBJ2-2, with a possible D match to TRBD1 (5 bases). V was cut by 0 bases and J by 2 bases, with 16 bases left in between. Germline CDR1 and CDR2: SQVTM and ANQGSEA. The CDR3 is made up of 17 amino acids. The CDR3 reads CSVEDRFGRENTGELFF. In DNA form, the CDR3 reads TGCAGCGTTGAAGATAGATTCGGCAGGGAAAACACCGGGGAGCTGTTTTTT.

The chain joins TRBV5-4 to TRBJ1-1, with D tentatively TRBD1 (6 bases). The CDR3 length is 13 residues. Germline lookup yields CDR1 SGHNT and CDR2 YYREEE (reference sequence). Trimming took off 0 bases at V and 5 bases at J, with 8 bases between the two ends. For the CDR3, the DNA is TGTGCCAGCAGCTTGGACAGGGTGACTGAAGCTTTCTTT. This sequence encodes CASSLDRVTEAFF.

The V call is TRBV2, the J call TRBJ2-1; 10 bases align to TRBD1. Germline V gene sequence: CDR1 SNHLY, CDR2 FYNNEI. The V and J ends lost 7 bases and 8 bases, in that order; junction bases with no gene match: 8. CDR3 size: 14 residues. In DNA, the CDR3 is TGTGCCAGCACCCGGGACAGGGGTGGCGATGAGCAGTTCTTC. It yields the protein CASTRDRGGDEQFF.

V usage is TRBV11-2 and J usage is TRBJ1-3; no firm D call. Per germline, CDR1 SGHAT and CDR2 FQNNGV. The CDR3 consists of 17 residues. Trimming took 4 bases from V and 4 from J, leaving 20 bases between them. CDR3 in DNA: TGTGCCAGCAGCTCACTGGACCTTCTAGTTTGGGGAAACACCATATATTTT. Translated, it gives CASSSLDLLVWGNTIYF.

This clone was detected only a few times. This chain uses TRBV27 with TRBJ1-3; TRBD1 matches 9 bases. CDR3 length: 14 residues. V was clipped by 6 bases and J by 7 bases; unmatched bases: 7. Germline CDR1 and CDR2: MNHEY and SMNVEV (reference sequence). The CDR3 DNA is TGTGCCAGCAGCTACACCGGGACAGGGAACACCATATATTTT. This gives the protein CASSYTGTGNTIYF.

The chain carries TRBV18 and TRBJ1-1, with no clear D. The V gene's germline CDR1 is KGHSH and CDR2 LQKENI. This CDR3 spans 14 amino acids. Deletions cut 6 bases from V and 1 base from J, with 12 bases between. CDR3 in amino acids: CASSEITENTEAFF. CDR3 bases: TGTGCCAGCTCCGAAATTACAGAGAACACTGAAGCTTTCTTT. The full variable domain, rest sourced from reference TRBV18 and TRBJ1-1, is NAGVMQNPRHLVRRRGQEARLRCSPMKGHSHVYWYRQLPEEGLKFMVYLQKENIIDESGMPKERFSAEFPKEGPSILRIQQVVRGDSAAYFCASSEITENTEAFFGQGTRLTVV.

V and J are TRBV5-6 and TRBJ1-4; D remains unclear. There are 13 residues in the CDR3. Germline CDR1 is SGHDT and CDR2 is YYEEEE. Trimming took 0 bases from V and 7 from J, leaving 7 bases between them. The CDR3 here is CASSLVPVEKLFF. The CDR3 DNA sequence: TGTGCCAGCAGCTTGGTACCCGTTGAAAAACTGTTTTTT. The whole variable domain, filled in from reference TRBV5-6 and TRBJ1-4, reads DAGVTQSPTHLIKTRGQQVTLRCSPKSGHDTVSWYQQALGQGPQFIFQYYEEEERQRGNFPDRFSGHQFPNYSSELNVNALLLGDSALYLCASSLVPVEKLFFGSGTQLSVL.

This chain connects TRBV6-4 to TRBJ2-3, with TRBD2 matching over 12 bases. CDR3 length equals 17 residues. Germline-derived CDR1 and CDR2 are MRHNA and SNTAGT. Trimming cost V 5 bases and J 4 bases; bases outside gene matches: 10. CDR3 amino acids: CASSLAGGTWVADTQYF. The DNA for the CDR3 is TGTGCCAGCAGTCTAGCGGGAGGGACATGGGTGGCAGATACGCAGTATTTT.

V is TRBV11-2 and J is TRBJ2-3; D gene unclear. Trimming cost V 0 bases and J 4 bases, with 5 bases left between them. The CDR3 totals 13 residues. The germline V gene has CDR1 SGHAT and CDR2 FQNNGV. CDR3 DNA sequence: TGTGCCAGCAGCTTAGACGGCTCAGATACGCAGTATTTT. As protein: CASSLDGSDTQYF.

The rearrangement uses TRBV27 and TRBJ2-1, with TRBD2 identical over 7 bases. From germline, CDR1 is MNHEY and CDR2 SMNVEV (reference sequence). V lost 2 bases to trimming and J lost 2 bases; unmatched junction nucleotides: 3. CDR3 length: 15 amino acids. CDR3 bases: TGTGCCAGCAGTTTAGGAGCGGGAACCTACAATGAGCAGTTCTTC. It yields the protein CASSLGAGTYNEQFF.

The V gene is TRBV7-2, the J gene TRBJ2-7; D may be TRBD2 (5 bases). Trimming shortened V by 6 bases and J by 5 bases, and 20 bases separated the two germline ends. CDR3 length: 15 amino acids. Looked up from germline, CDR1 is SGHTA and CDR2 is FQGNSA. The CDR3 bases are TGTGCCAGCAGAAACCCAACTACCTGGGGAGACGAGCAGTACTTC. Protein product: CASRNPTTWGDEQYF.

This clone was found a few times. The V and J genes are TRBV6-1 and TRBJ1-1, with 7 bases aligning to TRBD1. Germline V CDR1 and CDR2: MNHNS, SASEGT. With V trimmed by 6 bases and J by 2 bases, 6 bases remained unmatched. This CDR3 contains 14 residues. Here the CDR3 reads CASRPTGSNTEAFF. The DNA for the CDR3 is TGTGCCAGCAGGCCGACAGGGAGTAACACTGAAGCTTTCTTT.

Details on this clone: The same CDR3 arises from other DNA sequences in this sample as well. This chain's CDR3 is CASSSPGQGYQPQHF. CDR3 in DNA: TGTGCCAGCAGTTCACCGGGACAGGGCTATCAGCCCCAGCATTTT. The chain couples TRBV28 to TRBJ1-5; 9 nucleotides align to TRBD1. V was pared by 4 bases and J by 5 bases, with 6 bases of the junction left unmatched. Germline V lookup: CDR1 MDHEN, CDR2 SYDVKM. CDR3 size: 15 residues.

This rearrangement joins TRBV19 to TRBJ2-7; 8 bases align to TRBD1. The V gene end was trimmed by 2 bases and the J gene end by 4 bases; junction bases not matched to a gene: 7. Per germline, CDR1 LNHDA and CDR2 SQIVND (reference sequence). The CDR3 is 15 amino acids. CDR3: CASSISPGGSYEQYF. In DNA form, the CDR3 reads TGTGCCAGTAGTATATCGCCAGGGGGCTCGTACGAGCAGTACTTC.

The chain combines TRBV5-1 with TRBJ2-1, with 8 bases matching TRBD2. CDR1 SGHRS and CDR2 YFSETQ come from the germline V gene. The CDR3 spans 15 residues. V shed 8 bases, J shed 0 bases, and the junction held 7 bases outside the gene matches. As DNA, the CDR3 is TGCGCCAGTCGGACTAGCCCGAGCTCCTACAATGAGCAGTTCTTC. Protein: CASRTSPSSYNEQFF.

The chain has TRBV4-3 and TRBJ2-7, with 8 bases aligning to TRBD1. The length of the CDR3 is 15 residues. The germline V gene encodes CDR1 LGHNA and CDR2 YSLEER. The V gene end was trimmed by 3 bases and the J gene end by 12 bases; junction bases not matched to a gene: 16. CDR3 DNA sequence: TGCGCCAGCAGCCACAGGGACAGGACAAAATTCCAACGGTACTTC. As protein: CASSHRDRTKFQRYF.

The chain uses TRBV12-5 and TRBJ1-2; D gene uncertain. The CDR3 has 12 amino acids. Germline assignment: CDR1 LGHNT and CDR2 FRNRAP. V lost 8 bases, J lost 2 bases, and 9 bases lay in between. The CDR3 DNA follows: TGTGCTAGTTCGGGTGGGAACTATGGCTACACCTTC. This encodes CASSGGNYGYTF.

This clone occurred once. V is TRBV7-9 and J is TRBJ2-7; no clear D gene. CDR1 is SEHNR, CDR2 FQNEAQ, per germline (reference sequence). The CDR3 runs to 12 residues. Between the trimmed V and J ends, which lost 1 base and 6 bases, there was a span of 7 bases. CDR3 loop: CASSLVQTEQYF. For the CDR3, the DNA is TGTGCCAGCAGCTTAGTACAGACCGAGCAGTACTTC.